A selection of T cell receptor beta chains follows, all from one sample in a study of T cell responses to AZD1222 COVID-19 vaccine. Assay: immunoSEQ multiplex PCR; the TCRdb copy retains only in-frame clones and omits some. The sample carries more than 85,000 clones, about 90% recorded once. Sample: peripheral blood, taken 28 days after the second AZD1222 dose. These receptors all stem from an adult who received the AZD1222 COVID-19 vaccine. The conserved cysteine and the conserved F or W are not part of the CDR3 here.

j_gene | len | v_gene | CDR3aa
TRBJ2-1 | 14 | TRBV11-2 | ASSLDSGAVYNEQF
TRBJ2-7 | 9 | TRBV28 | ASRDSYEQY
TRBJ1-5 | 13 | TRBV10-3 | AIRGTGGRDQPQH
TRBJ1-1 | 11 | TRBV11-3 | ASSYSGGTEAF
TRBJ2-2 | 10 | TRBV27 | ASSMTSGELF
TRBJ1-1 | 14 | TRBV10-3 | VDRVRNPFQNTEAF
TRBJ1-2 | 11 | TRBV25-1 | ASSGQSLYGYT
TRBJ2-3 | 11 | TRBV29-1 | SVERIGTDTQY
TRBJ2-3 | 14 | TRBV2 | ASSEAPSTSTDTQY
TRBJ2-2 | 13 | TRBV6-5 | ASSVDRADTGELF
TRBJ2-3 | 12 | TRBV28 | ASSLGQRTDTQY
TRBJ2-1 | 11 | TRBV6-5 | ASRLGVHNEQF
TRBJ1-1 | 12 | TRBV28 | ASSIPAGITEAF
TRBJ2-1 | 14 | TRBV11-3 | ASSLGSRGRAYEQF
TRBJ1-2 | 12 | TRBV28 | ASSLRQEGYGYT
TRBJ1-5 | 11 | TRBV6-5 | ASSLGSNQPQH
TRBJ2-5 | 10 | TRBV6-5 | ASKRQEETQY
TRBJ2-7 | 17 | TRBV15 | ATSSRGSGSSFILYEQY
TRBJ1-1 | 13 | TRBV28 | ASSPGGFVNTEAF
TRBJ1-2 | 15 | TRBV18 | ASSINDPGQSNYGYT
TRBJ1-6 | 12 | TRBV12-5 | ASGRETGSSPLH
TRBJ2-5 | 14 | TRBV11-1 | ASSSGTSGRGETQY
TRBJ2-7 | 14 | TRBV27 | ASSFPTGTSFDEQY
TRBJ2-7 | 12 | TRBV5-1 | ASNHPGGSGEQY
TRBJ2-3 | 11 | TRBV10-2 | ASSEVGTDTQY
TRBJ2-2 | 12 | TRBV6-1 | ASSEGGNTGELF
TRBJ2-1 | 9 | TRBV11-2 | ASSPPPRQF
TRBJ2-7 | 12 | TRBV5-1 | ASSSGTPGYEQY
TRBJ2-5 | 10 | TRBV6-5 | ASSGNQETQY
TRBJ1-2 | 12 | TRBV19 | ASGDLPVSYGYT
TRBJ2-1 | 14 | TRBV6-5 | ASSYQLAGEVNEQF
TRBJ1-2 | 11 | TRBV10-3 | AISESPEYGYT
TRBJ1-2 | 13 | TRBV7-8 | ASSLRQGKGYGYT
TRBJ2-5 | 13 | TRBV6-5 | ASSRPGQVQETQY
TRBJ2-1 | 11 | TRBV12-3/TRBV12-4 | ASSLRSYNEQF
TRBJ2-5 | 13 | TRBV11-3 | ASSSGTASQETQY
TRBJ1-6 | 11 | TRBV5-1 | ASSLDPNSPLH
TRBJ1-1 | 13 | TRBV6-5 | ASSYSTAKNTEAF
TRBJ2-2 | 14 | TRBV4-1 | ASSPLTSGRAGELF